This is a list of T cell receptor beta chains from one sample in a study of PD-1 blockade in classical Hodgkin lymphoma. The protocol was immunoSEQ multiplex PCR, while the TCRdb copy is restricted to in-frame clones and leaves out a portion. The table shows around 99,000 clones, with about four fifths occurring only once. The sequencing used peripheral blood mononuclear cells (PBMCs), collected before the second cycle of nivolumab. The receptors were gathered from a human donor with classical Hodgkin lymphoma. The CDR3 runs from the conserved cysteine through the conserved F or W. The D gene is left open where the match is weak. The listing skips clone size in some rows; elsewhere it reads once, few, many or a size class.

d_gene: TRBD1
v_gene: TRBV7-9
j_gene: TRBJ1-4
abundance: -
CDR3aa: CASSALPGQGASTNEKLFF
CDR3nt: TGTGCCAGCAGCGCATTACCGGGACAGGGGGCGTCTACTAATGAAAAACTGTTTTTT

d_gene: TRBD1
v_gene: TRBV2
j_gene: TRBJ2-1
abundance: -
CDR3aa: CASSEVRGQAYNEQFF
CDR3nt: TGTGCCAGCAGTGAAGTCCGCGGACAGGCTTACAATGAGCAGTTCTTC

d_gene: TRBD2
v_gene: TRBV13
j_gene: TRBJ2-1
abundance: -
CDR3aa: CASSLYSGNYNEQFF
CDR3nt: TGTGCCAGCAGCTTATATAGCGGGAATTACAATGAGCAGTTCTTC

d_gene: -
v_gene: TRBV21-1
j_gene: TRBJ2-7
abundance: -
CDR3aa: CASSKAFGGTEQYF
CDR3nt: TGTGCCAGCAGCAAAGCCTTCGGGGGGACCGAGCAGTACTTC

d_gene: -
v_gene: TRBV5-1
j_gene: TRBJ2-2
abundance: -
CDR3aa: CASSPASGYTGELFF
CDR3nt: TGCGCCAGCAGCCCGGCCTCTGGATACACCGGGGAGCTGTTTTTT

d_gene: TRBD2
v_gene: TRBV30
j_gene: TRBJ2-3
abundance: -
CDR3aa: CAWSGLAGGPGTDTQYF
CDR3nt: TGTGCCTGGAGTGGGCTAGCGGGAGGGCCCGGCACAGATACGCAGTATTTT

d_gene: -
v_gene: TRBV18
j_gene: TRBJ2-7
abundance: -
CDR3aa: CASSPTSRGVKRTSSYEQYF
CDR3nt: TGTGCCAGCTCACCTACCAGTAGGGGAGTTAAACGAACGAGCTCCTACGAGCAGTACTTC

d_gene: TRBD2
v_gene: TRBV5-4
j_gene: TRBJ2-7
abundance: -
CDR3aa: CASSLELAAYEQYF
CDR3nt: TGTGCCAGCAGCTTGGAACTAGCGGCCTACGAGCAGTACTTC

d_gene: TRBD1
v_gene: TRBV5-1
j_gene: TRBJ1-1
abundance: -
CDR3aa: CASSDQGGEAEAFF
CDR3nt: TGCGCCAGCAGCGACCAGGGGGGAGAGGCTGAAGCTTTCTTT

d_gene: -
v_gene: TRBV28
j_gene: TRBJ2-7
abundance: -
CDR3aa: CASSLLGSEQYF
CDR3nt: TGTGCCAGCAGTTTATTGGGAAGCGAGCAGTACTTC

d_gene: -
v_gene: TRBV19
j_gene: TRBJ1-1
abundance: few
CDR3aa: CASSTPGWNTEAFF
CDR3nt: TGTGCCAGTAGTACGCCGGGATGGAACACTGAAGCTTTCTTT

d_gene: TRBD1
v_gene: TRBV5-1
j_gene: TRBJ2-5
abundance: -
CDR3aa: CASSLAGQVGETQYF
CDR3nt: TGCGCCAGCAGCTTGGCGGGACAGGTCGGAGAGACCCAGTACTTC

d_gene: -
v_gene: TRBV6-5
j_gene: TRBJ2-4
abundance: -
CDR3aa: CASREGVGNIQYF
CDR3nt: TGTGCCAGCAGGGAAGGGGTTGGGAACATTCAGTACTTC

d_gene: -
v_gene: TRBV5-1
j_gene: TRBJ2-5
abundance: once
CDR3aa: CASSPSSLAGTGGTQYF
CDR3nt: TGCGCCAGCAGCCCCTCCTCCCTAGCGGGAACAGGGGGGACCCAGTACTTC

d_gene: -
v_gene: TRBV7-2
j_gene: TRBJ2-7
abundance: -
CDR3aa: CASSLNPYERQYF
CDR3nt: TGTGCCAGCAGCTTAAACCCCTACGAGCGGCAGTACTTC

d_gene: TRBD2
v_gene: TRBV30
j_gene: TRBJ2-1
abundance: once
CDR3aa: CACTNYPHSGRAKNRNEQFF
CDR3nt: TGTGCCTGTACGAACTATCCTCATAGCGGGAGGGCCAAGAATCGCAATGAGCAGTTCTTC

d_gene: TRBD1
v_gene: TRBV5-1
j_gene: TRBJ1-3
abundance: -
CDR3aa: CASSPDRKTGNTIYF
CDR3nt: TGCGCCAGCAGCCCGGACAGGAAGACTGGAAACACCATATATTTT

d_gene: TRBD2
v_gene: TRBV7-8
j_gene: TRBJ2-7
abundance: -
CDR3aa: CASSLGLAGASYEQYF
CDR3nt: TGTGCCAGCAGCTTAGGACTAGCGGGGGCATCCTACGAGCAGTACTTC

d_gene: -
v_gene: TRBV28
j_gene: TRBJ2-1
abundance: -
CDR3aa: CASSLRGAGSYNEQFF
CDR3nt: TGTGCCAGCTCATTACGGGGGGCAGGCTCCTACAATGAGCAGTTCTTC

d_gene: -
v_gene: TRBV7-9
j_gene: TRBJ2-2
abundance: few
CDR3aa: CASSPGYTGELFF
CDR3nt: TGTGCCAGCAGCCCCGGGTACACCGGGGAGCTGTTTTTT

d_gene: -
v_gene: TRBV29-1
j_gene: TRBJ2-1
abundance: -
CDR3aa: CSVGRRAINEQFF
CDR3nt: TGCAGCGTTGGGCGACGGGCGATCAATGAGCAGTTCTTC

d_gene: -
v_gene: TRBV5-6
j_gene: TRBJ1-2
abundance: -
CDR3aa: CASRPRGANYGYTF
CDR3nt: TGTGCCAGCAGACCACGCGGGGCTAACTATGGCTACACCTTC

d_gene: TRBD1
v_gene: TRBV7-9
j_gene: TRBJ2-2
abundance: few
CDR3aa: CASSSRDSDNTGELFF
CDR3nt: TGTGCCAGCAGCTCCCGGGACAGTGATAACACCGGGGAGCTGTTTTTT

d_gene: -
v_gene: TRBV5-1
j_gene: TRBJ1-1
abundance: -
CDR3aa: CASSLDPGRRETEAFF
CDR3nt: TGCGCCAGCAGCTTGGACCCTGGCAGGAGGGAGACTGAAGCTTTCTTT

d_gene: TRBD1
v_gene: TRBV9
j_gene: TRBJ1-6
abundance: few
CDR3aa: CASSVEGTGGNSPLHF
CDR3nt: TGTGCCAGCAGCGTAGAGGGAACAGGGGGTAATTCACCCCTCCACTTT

d_gene: -
v_gene: TRBV9
j_gene: TRBJ1-3
abundance: -
CDR3aa: CASSAAGLEGNTIYF
CDR3nt: TGTGCCAGCAGCGCCGCAGGACTGGAAGGAAACACCATATATTTT

d_gene: -
v_gene: TRBV6-1
j_gene: TRBJ2-7
abundance: few
CDR3aa: CATRDVGLSSYEQYF
CDR3nt: TGTGCCACTAGGGACGTGGGCCTTAGCTCCTACGAGCAGTACTTC

d_gene: TRBD2
v_gene: TRBV4-2
j_gene: TRBJ2-7
abundance: -
CDR3aa: CASSQELAGTYEQYF
CDR3nt: TGTGCCAGCAGCCAAGAACTAGCGGGGACCTACGAGCAGTACTTC

d_gene: -
v_gene: TRBV14
j_gene: TRBJ2-7
abundance: -
CDR3aa: CASSQGGGRGAEQYF
CDR3nt: TGTGCCAGCAGCCAGGGGGGGGGCCGAGGTGCCGAGCAGTACTTC

d_gene: -
v_gene: TRBV6-1
j_gene: TRBJ2-3
abundance: -
CDR3aa: CASSVRDTQYF
CDR3nt: TGTGCCAGCAGTGTTAGGGATACGCAGTATTTT

d_gene: -
v_gene: TRBV19
j_gene: TRBJ2-1
abundance: -
CDR3aa: CASTGPQSSYNEQFF
CDR3nt: TGTGCCAGTACAGGACCGCAAAGCTCCTACAATGAGCAGTTCTTC

d_gene: -
v_gene: TRBV30
j_gene: TRBJ1-1
abundance: few
CDR3aa: CAWSLRTGLGTEAFF
CDR3nt: TGTGCCTGGAGCCTCCGAACAGGGTTGGGCACTGAAGCTTTCTTT

d_gene: TRBD1
v_gene: TRBV6-6
j_gene: TRBJ1-4
abundance: -
CDR3aa: CASRPGRGVIEKLFF
CDR3nt: TGTGCCAGCAGGCCGGGCAGGGGGGTCATTGAAAAACTGTTTTTT

d_gene: -
v_gene: TRBV5-6
j_gene: TRBJ2-5
abundance: -
CDR3aa: CASSLKWGTQYF
CDR3nt: TGTGCCAGCAGCTTGAAGTGGGGGACCCAGTACTTC

d_gene: TRBD1
v_gene: TRBV5-1
j_gene: TRBJ2-1
abundance: few
CDR3aa: CASSFTGGNEQFF
CDR3nt: TGCGCCAGCAGCTTTACAGGGGGCAATGAGCAGTTCTTC

d_gene: TRBD1
v_gene: TRBV5-1
j_gene: TRBJ2-7
abundance: once
CDR3aa: CASSVTGDYEQYF
CDR3nt: TGCGCCAGCAGCGTGACAGGGGACTACGAGCAGTACTTC

d_gene: -
v_gene: TRBV5-1
j_gene: TRBJ2-2
abundance: -
CDR3aa: CASSLGWGNGELFF
CDR3nt: TGCGCCAGCAGCTTGGGTTGGGGAAACGGGGAGCTGTTTTTT

d_gene: -
v_gene: TRBV2
j_gene: TRBJ1-5
abundance: -
CDR3aa: CASSEAGRDQGPQHF
CDR3nt: TGTGCCAGCAGTGAAGCAGGACGGGACCAGGGGCCCCAGCATTTT

d_gene: -
v_gene: TRBV6-5
j_gene: TRBJ1-1
abundance: -
CDR3aa: CASSPGGGLGTEAFF
CDR3nt: TGTGCCAGCAGTCCGGGTGGGGGCCTGGGGACTGAAGCTTTCTTT

d_gene: TRBD2
v_gene: TRBV28
j_gene: TRBJ2-2
abundance: -
CDR3aa: CASSPGLATGELFF
CDR3nt: TGTGCCAGCAGTCCGGGACTAGCGACCGGGGAGCTGTTTTTT

d_gene: TRBD2
v_gene: TRBV4-1
j_gene: TRBJ2-7
abundance: -
CDR3aa: CASSQTGEAGGYEQYF
CDR3nt: TGCGCCAGCAGCCAAACGGGAGAAGCGGGAGGCTACGAGCAGTACTTC

d_gene: -
v_gene: TRBV2
j_gene: TRBJ1-5
abundance: -
CDR3aa: CASRRGQGGNQPQHF
CDR3nt: TGTGCCAGCAGAAGAGGGCAGGGAGGCAATCAGCCCCAGCATTTT

d_gene: -
v_gene: TRBV28
j_gene: TRBJ1-1
abundance: -
CDR3aa: CASSWGTEAFF
CDR3nt: TGTGCCAGCAGTTGGGGGACTGAAGCTTTCTTT

d_gene: -
v_gene: TRBV4-3
j_gene: TRBJ2-1
abundance: -
CDR3aa: CASSPVLGHEQFF
CDR3nt: TGCGCCAGCAGCCCTGTTTTGGGTCATGAGCAGTTCTTC

d_gene: TRBD1
v_gene: TRBV18
j_gene: TRBJ1-3
abundance: -
CDR3aa: CASSPATGENTIYF
CDR3nt: TGTGCCAGCTCACCAGCGACAGGGGAAAACACCATATATTTT

d_gene: TRBD1
v_gene: TRBV9
j_gene: TRBJ1-4
abundance: -
CDR3aa: CASSPNTGGAREKLFF
CDR3nt: TGTGCCAGCAGCCCCAACACAGGGGGCGCGCGGGAAAAACTGTTTTTT

d_gene: -
v_gene: TRBV14
j_gene: TRBJ1-1
abundance: few
CDR3aa: CASSQEGPAFF
CDR3nt: TGTGCCAGCAGCCAAGAAGGTCCGGCTTTCTTT

d_gene: -
v_gene: TRBV14
j_gene: TRBJ2-2
abundance: -
CDR3aa: CASSQDIGTGELFF
CDR3nt: TGTGCCAGCAGCCAGGATATAGGCACCGGGGAGCTGTTTTTT